This TCR beta chain was profiled in a study of vaccination and CD4 T cells after COVID-19. Findings of the study overall: Spike mono-reactive status applied to 304 of 307 vaccine-specific clones in convalescent patients.

Time point given: late sampling 161 to 241 days after vaccination in a few convalescent patients. Treatment indicated: 10-day PBMC culture with coronavirus spike peptide pools or control peptides (ViraFEST assay). ViraFEST used peptide pools to expand antigen-specific T cells and subsequently sequenced their TCRs. Notes on this clonotype: Its specificity is not known.

V was clipped by 2 bases and J by 0 bases, with 8 bases between them. The CDR3 covers 14 residues. Germline V gene data show CDR1 as KGHSH and CDR2 as LQKENI. Sequencing of DNA taken from cultured CD4+ T cells relied on the Oncomine TCR Beta short-read assay. TCRdb re-analysed the PCR reads in MiXCR, keeping a single row per CDR3 protein. The table has about 22,000 distinct CDR3 sequences, under 40% seen once. The chain has TRBV18 and TRBJ2-7; D not resolved. The specimen was CD4+ T cells from blood, cultured in vitro, collected about 7 months after SARS-CoV-2 vaccination. The TCR comes from a human donor who had recovered from COVID-19. CDR3 bases: TGTGCCAGCTCACCAAGATCTAGCTCCTACGAGCAGTACTTC. Its protein is CASSPRSSSYEQYF. The entire variable domain, with the rest obtained from reference TRBV18 and TRBJ2-7, is as follows: NAGVMQNPRHLVRRRGQEARLRCSPMKGHSHVYWYRQLPEEGLKFMVYLQKENIIDESGMPKERFSAEFPKEGPSILRIQQVVRGDSAAYFCASSPRSSSYEQYFGPGTRLTVT.